This T cell receptor (beta chain) was retrieved from a study of control samples from healthy donors and cancer patients. Between the trimmed V and J ends, which lost 5 bases and 5 bases, there was a span of 16 bases. The CDR3 loop spans 15 amino acids. Germline V gene data show CDR1 as SGHKS and CDR2 as YYEKEE (reference sequence). Assay used: immunoSEQ multiplex PCR; TCRdb lists only in-frame clones, some missing. In the table there are hundreds of thousands of clones, around 79% of which are singletons. The sequenced material came from PBMCs. This sequence originates from a woman between 55 and 75 years old with lung cancer. The V call is TRBV5-5, the J call TRBJ2-2; D is unclear. The CDR3 DNA is TGTGCCAGCAGTACTACAAGGACCCGAACCGGGGAGCTGTTTTTT. This gives the protein CASSTTRTRTGELFF.